This is a list of T cell receptor beta chains from one sample in a study of blood T cells in healthy people across ages. MiXCR, applied by TCRdb to the 5' RACE reads, yields one record per CDR3 protein. Of more than 1 million distinct CDR3 sequences in the sample, more than 35% are singletons; the top ten hold around 18%. The specimen was blood. The origin of the receptors is a woman aged 55 to 70 in good health. CDR3s include the opening cysteine and the closing phenylalanine or tryptophan. The order of the fields is clone size, J gene, V gene, CDR3 protein. Part of the rows lack a size; the others show once, few, many or a class for expanded clones.

abundance: few; j_gene: TRBJ2-6; v_gene: TRBV6-2/TRBV6-3; CDR3aa: CASSYGTSGANVLTF
abundance: .; j_gene: .; v_gene: TRBV7-2; CDR3aa: CASSPRWDSYEQYF
abundance: .; j_gene: TRBJ2-3; v_gene: TRBV20-1; CDR3aa: CSARSGLAGGHSTDTQYF
abundance: few; j_gene: TRBJ2-4; v_gene: TRBV10-2; CDR3aa: CASRDFPEAKNIQYF
abundance: few; j_gene: TRBJ1-2; v_gene: TRBV25-1; CDR3aa: CASQTSGADGYTF
abundance: .; j_gene: TRBJ2-1; v_gene: TRBV12-3/TRBV12-4; CDR3aa: CASSFFRRNEQFF
abundance: .; j_gene: TRBJ2-1; v_gene: TRBV7-2; CDR3aa: CASSLDPSGRSQFF
abundance: .; j_gene: TRBJ2-1; v_gene: TRBV7-9; CDR3aa: CASRSSLSFNEQFF
abundance: many; j_gene: TRBJ2-7; v_gene: TRBV6-2/TRBV6-3; CDR3aa: CASTRGQLSYEQYF
abundance: .; j_gene: TRBJ1-2; v_gene: TRBV29-1; CDR3aa: CSGGSTTNYGYTF
abundance: few; j_gene: TRBJ2-5; v_gene: TRBV14; CDR3aa: CASSQSGYAGTQYF
abundance: .; j_gene: TRBJ2-1; v_gene: TRBV6-2/TRBV6-3; CDR3aa: CASIEDGAGNEQFF